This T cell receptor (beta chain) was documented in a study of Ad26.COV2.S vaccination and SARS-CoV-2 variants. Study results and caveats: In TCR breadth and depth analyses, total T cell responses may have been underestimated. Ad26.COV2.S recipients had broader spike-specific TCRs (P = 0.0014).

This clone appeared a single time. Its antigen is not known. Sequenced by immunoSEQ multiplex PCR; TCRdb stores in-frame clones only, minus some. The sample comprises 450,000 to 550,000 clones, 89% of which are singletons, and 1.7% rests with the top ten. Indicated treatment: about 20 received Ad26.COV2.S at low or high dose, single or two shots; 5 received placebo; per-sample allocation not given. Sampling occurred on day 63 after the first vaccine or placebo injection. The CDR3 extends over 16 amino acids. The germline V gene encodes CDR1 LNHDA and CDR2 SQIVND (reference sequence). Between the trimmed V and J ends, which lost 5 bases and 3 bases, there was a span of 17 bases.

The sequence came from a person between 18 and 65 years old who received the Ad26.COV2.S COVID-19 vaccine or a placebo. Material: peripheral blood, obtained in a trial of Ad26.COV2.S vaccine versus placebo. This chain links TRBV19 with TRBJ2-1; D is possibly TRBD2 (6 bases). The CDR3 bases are TGTGCCAGTAGTCTTTCACTAGCTCCGATCTACAATGAGCAGTTCTTC. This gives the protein CASSLSLAPIYNEQFF.